The present T cell receptor (beta chain) was sequenced within a study of technical replicates of blood from a few donors. The CDR3 consists of 13 residues. V lost 4 bases to trimming and J lost 5 bases; unmatched junction nucleotides: 5. The germline gives CDR1 SGHNT, CDR2 YYREEE (reference sequence). Produced via immunoSEQ multiplex PCR; TCRdb's table is partial and in-frame only. This table has 65,000 to 95,000 clones, 94% appearing once. This clonotype was sampled from a human donor in good health. The chain joins TRBV5-4 to TRBJ2-7; 8 nucleotides match TRBD1. The sequencing sample was made of T cells isolated from PBMCs. This CDR3 is CASSPDRADEQYF. As DNA, the CDR3 is TGTGCCAGCAGCCCGGACAGGGCTGACGAGCAGTACTTC.